Listed below are T cell receptor beta chains from one sample, sequenced in a study of blood T cell repertoires in COVID-19. Sequencing used immunoSEQ multiplex PCR; TCRdb keeps in-frame clones, though not all of them. This sample has some 100,000 clones; more than 85% occur once, and the top ten carry roughly 7.4%. The material sequenced was peripheral blood. Receptors originate from a young man in a cohort sampled during active COVID-19. The CDR3 runs from the conserved cysteine through the conserved F or W. A D gene is named only where the DNA matches it firmly. Clone size appears in some rows only: once, few, many, or a class for an expanded clone.

v_call	d_call	j_call	clone_size	cdr3_nt	cdr3_aa
TRBV7-2	TRBD2	TRBJ2-5	.	TGTGCCAGCAGCACTACTAGCGGGGCGATTCAGGGAGAGACCCAGTACTTC	CASSTTSGAIQGETQYF
TRBV20-1	.	TRBJ2-7	.	TGCAGTGCTAGAGAGTACTACGAGCAGTACTTC	CSAREYYEQYF
TRBV2	.	TRBJ2-7	.	TGTGCCAGCACGGGGAGATCCTACGAGCAGTACTTC	CASTGRSYEQYF
TRBV12-5	.	TRBJ1-1	few	TGTGCTAGTGGAACGGACAGAATGAACACTGAAGCTTTCTTT	CASGTDRMNTEAFF
TRBV15	TRBD1	TRBJ1-5	.	TGTGCCACCAGCAGGGAAGACAGGGGGACTCAGCCCCAGCATTTT	CATSREDRGTQPQHF
TRBV15	.	TRBJ2-7	.	TGTGCCACCAGCAGAGGGGCGAACTACGAGCAGTACTTC	CATSRGANYEQYF
TRBV5-6	.	TRBJ1-4	.	TGTGCCAGCAGCTTTGGCCAGGGCTCTGAAAAACTGTTTTTT	CASSFGQGSEKLFF
TRBV5-4	TRBD1	TRBJ2-1	.	TGTGCCAGCAGCTTGGGGGGACAGCAAAATAATGAGCAGTTCTTC	CASSLGGQQNNEQFF
TRBV10-3	.	TRBJ1-2	.	TGTGCCATCCATGGAGTTAACTATGGCTACACCTTC	CAIHGVNYGYTF
TRBV6-5	.	TRBJ2-5	.	TGTGCCAGCAGTTACTCCGGGACACTCCAAGAGACCCAGTACTTC	CASSYSGTLQETQYF
TRBV18	TRBD1	TRBJ2-7	.	TGTGCCAGCTCCCGACAGGGGTTCTACGAGCAGTACTTC	CASSRQGFYEQYF
TRBV28	.	TRBJ1-5	.	TGTGCCAGCAGCACAGGGTATGTAAGCAATCAGCCCCAGCATTTT	CASSTGYVSNQPQHF
TRBV6-5	.	TRBJ1-2	.	TGTGCCAGCAGTTCTCCCGGGGTTAACTATGGCTACACCTTC	CASSSPGVNYGYTF
TRBV2	.	TRBJ2-1	.	TGTGCCAGCAGTGATGGGCAGGGCTCCTACAATGAGCAGTTCTTC	CASSDGQGSYNEQFF
TRBV18	TRBD2	TRBJ2-5	.	TGTGCCACCCAACCGGGAGGGCCGAACCAAGAGACCCAGTACTTC	CATQPGGPNQETQYF
TRBV12-3/TRBV12-4	.	TRBJ1-5	once	TGTGCCAGCAGTTTTCGGGATCAGCCCCAGCATTTT	CASSFRDQPQHF
TRBV11-2	.	TRBJ1-5	.	TGTGCCAGCAGCTTAGGGCAGGGGACCCAGCCCCAGCATTTT	CASSLGQGTQPQHF
TRBV28	TRBD1	TRBJ1-2	.	TGTGCCAGCAGACCAGGGGGCGCGAACTATGGCTACACCTTC	CASRPGGANYGYTF
TRBV11-2	.	TRBJ1-1	.	TGTGCCAGCAGCCCCGACAGGAACCTCCAAGCTTTCTTT	CASSPDRNLQAFF
TRBV15	.	TRBJ2-3	once	TGTGCCACCAGCAGAGCAGGGAGCACAGATACGCAGTATTTT	CATSRAGSTDTQYF
TRBV19	.	TRBJ1-1	.	TGTGCCAGTAGTATAGGGCCAGGGGACACTGAAGCTTTCTTT	CASSIGPGDTEAFF
TRBV2	TRBD2	TRBJ2-2	.	TGTGCCAGCGGGGGGACTAGCACAAACACCGGGGAGCTGTTTTTT	CASGGTSTNTGELFF